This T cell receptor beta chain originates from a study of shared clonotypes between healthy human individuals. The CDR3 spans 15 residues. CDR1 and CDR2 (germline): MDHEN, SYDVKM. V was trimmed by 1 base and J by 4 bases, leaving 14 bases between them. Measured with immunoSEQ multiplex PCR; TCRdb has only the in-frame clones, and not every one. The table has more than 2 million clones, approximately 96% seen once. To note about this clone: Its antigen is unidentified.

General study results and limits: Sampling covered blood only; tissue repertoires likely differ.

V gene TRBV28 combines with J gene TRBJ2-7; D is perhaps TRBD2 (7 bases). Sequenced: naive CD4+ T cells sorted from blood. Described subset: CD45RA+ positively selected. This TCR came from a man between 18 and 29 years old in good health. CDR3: CASSLFSRGGYEQYF. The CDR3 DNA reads TGTGCCAGCAGTTTATTCTCCAGGGGAGGGTACGAGCAGTACTTC.